Listed below are T cell receptor beta chains from one sample, sequenced in a study of T cells in Graves' hyperthyroidism and ophthalmopathy. In TCRdb, the multiplex PCR reads were re-called with MiXCR into one record per CDR3 protein. Of about 640,000 distinct CDR3 sequences in the sample, 45% were seen once. Sequenced input: peripheral blood or thyroid tissue (not recorded which). All receptors come from an adult man with Graves' disease, either hyperthyroidism or ophthalmopathy (not recorded which). Each CDR3 is given with its conserved first and last residue.

cdr3_length | v_call | cdr3_aa
15 | TRBV2 | CASIAIGTGSYEQYF
13 | TRBV5-1 | CASSTTGEATQYF
15 | TRBV7-8 | CASSPSPRGQETQYF
13 | TRBV19 | CASSEGASQTQYF
17 | TRBV15 | CASSPSRRAHAQETQYF
14 | TRBV2 | CASRGTSGDHEQYF
16 | TRBV7-3 | CASSQDSAAPTYEQYF
13 | TRBV7-9 | CASSNKGQDEQYF
14 | TRBV15 | CATSSFRQATEAFF
12 | TRBV6-1 | CASRAGGEPQHF
14 | TRBV7-2 | CASSLLQGSGELFF
13 | TRBV29-1 | CSVAPPGSNEQYF
15 | TRBV7-8 | CASSYVRGRDNQQYF
13 | TRBV7-9 | CASSQGTGAEAFF
15 | TRBV12-3/TRBV12-4 | CASSQVGYGNSPLHF
13 | TRBV12-5 | CASGGQGGYGYTF
15 | TRBV5-1 | CASSLSDATHSPLHF
14 | TRBV7-9 | CASSFDRGKEKLFF
13 | TRBV2 | CASSEVGPGEQYF
14 | TRBV12-3/TRBV12-4 | CASSTVYSNQPQHF
17 | TRBV7-3 | CASTPGRAGSGANVLTF
15 | TRBV6-1 | CASSYSWTGTYEQYF
15 | TRBV7-9 | CASSPTDEGNTEAFF
15 | TRBV2 | CASSPRLAGREKLFF
14 | TRBV24-1 | CATSGTANTGELFF
14 | TRBV20-1 | CSAAGQGAPGGYTF
13 | TRBV2 | CASSEGSNSPLHF
15 | TRBV9 | CASSKGGAPGAGYTF
14 | TRBV2 | CASRGQGDLAPLHF
16 | TRBV7-9 | CASSLADSSTGQPQHF
14 | TRBV25-1 | CASSDRMNTGELFF
14 | TRBV29-1 | CTSTGSGGYTEAFF
16 | TRBV5-6 | CASSWTGGDSGNTIYF
14 | TRBV7-9 | CASTRGQGSYEQYF
18 | TRBV7-2 | CASSSYRDRARSGNTIYF
12 | TRBV9 | CASSAEGQPQHF
13 | TRBV20-1 | CSATHRSPGELFF
15 | TRBV7-9 | CASSQGDRIQETQYF
12 | TRBV29-1 | CSVTLGVNVLTF
15 | TRBV2 | CASSAGTGIHQPQYF
10 | TRBV29-1 | CSGQGDGYTF
14 | TRBV15 | CATSRDRDAGEAFF
14 | TRBV29-1 | CSVGLRGRGNEQYF
14 | TRBV5-5 | CASSRIGTSGEAFF
13 | TRBV9 | CASSVRRTDGYTF
14 | TRBV29-1 | CSVIGSWLNTEAFF
16 | TRBV7-2 | CASSLTGQGSNQPQHF
16 | TRBV5-6 | CASTNWGSAIQETQYF
13 | TRBV7-9 | CASSLTGTPEAFF
15 | TRBV6-5 | CASSYDWTVNYGYTF
13 | TRBV20-1 | CSARDGLGYEQYF
15 | TRBV7-9 | CASSLALAYAGELFF
13 | TRBV29-1 | CSVEGDSSYEQYF
15 | TRBV20-1 | CSASSWDSDSYEQYF
14 | TRBV10-3 | CAINLGGFGNTIYF
12 | TRBV2 | CAISEPGGGYTF
14 | TRBV7-9 | CASSQEPTEEKLFF
16 | TRBV6-6 | CASSSPGRYMNTEAFF
13 | TRBV2 | CASSAVWVRGYTF